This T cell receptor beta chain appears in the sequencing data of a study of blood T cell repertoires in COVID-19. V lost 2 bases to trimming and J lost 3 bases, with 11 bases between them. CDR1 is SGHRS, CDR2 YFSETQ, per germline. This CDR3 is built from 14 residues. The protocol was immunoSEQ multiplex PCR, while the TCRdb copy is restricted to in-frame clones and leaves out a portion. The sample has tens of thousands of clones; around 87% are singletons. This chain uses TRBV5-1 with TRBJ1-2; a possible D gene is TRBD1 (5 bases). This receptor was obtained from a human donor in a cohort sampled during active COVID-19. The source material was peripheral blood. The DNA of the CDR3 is TGCGCCAGCAGCTTAGAAGGGGCGGACTATGGCTACACCTTC. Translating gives CASSLEGADYGYTF. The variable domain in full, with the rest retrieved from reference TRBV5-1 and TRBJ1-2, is KAGVTQTPRYLIKTRGQQVTLSCSPISGHRSVSWYQQTPGQGLQFLFEYFSETQRNKGNFPGRFSGRQFSNSRSEMNVSTLELGDSALYLCASSLEGADYGYTFGSGTRLTVV.